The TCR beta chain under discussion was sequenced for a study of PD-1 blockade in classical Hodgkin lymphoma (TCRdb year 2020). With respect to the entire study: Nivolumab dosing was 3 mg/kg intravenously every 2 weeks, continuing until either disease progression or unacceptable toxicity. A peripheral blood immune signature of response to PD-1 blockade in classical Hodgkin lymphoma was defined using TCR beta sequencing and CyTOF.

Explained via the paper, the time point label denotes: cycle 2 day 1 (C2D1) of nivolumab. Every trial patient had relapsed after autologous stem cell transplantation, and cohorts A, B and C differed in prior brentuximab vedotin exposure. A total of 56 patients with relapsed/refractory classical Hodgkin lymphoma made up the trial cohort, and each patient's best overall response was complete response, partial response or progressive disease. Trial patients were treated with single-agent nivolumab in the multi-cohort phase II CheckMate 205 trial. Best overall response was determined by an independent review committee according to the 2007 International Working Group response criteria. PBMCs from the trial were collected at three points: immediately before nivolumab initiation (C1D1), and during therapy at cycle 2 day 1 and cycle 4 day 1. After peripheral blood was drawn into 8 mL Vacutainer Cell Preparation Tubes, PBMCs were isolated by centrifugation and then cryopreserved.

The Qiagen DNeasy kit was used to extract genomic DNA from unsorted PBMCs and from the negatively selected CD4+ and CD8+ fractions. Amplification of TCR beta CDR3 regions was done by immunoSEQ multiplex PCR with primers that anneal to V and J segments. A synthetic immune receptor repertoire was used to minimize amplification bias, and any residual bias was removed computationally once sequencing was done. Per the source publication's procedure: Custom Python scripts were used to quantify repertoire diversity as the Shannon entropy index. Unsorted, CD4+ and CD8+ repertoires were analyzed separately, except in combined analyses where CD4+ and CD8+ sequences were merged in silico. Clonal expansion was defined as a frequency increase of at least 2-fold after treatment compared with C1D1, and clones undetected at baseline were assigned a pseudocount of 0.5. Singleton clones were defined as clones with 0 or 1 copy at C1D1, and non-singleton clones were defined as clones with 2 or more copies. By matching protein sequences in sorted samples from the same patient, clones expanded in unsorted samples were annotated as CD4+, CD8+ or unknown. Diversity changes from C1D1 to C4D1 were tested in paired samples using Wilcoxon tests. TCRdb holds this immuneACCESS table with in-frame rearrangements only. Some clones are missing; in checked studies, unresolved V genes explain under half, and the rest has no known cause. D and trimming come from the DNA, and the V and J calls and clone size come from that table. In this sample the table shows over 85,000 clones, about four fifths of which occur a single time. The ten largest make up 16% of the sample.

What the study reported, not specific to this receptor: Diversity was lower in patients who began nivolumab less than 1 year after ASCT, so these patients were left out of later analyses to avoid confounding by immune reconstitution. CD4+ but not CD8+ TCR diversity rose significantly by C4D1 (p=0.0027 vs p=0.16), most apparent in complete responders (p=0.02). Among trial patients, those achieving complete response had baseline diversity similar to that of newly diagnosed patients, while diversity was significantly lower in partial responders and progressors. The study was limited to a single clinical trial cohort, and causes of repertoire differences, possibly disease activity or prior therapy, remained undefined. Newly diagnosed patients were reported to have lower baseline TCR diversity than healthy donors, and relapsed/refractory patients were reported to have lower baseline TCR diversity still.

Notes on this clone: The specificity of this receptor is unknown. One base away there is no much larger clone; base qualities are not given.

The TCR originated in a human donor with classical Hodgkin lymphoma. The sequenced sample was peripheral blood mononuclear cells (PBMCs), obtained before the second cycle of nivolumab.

The CDR3 region reads CASSPRDNSPLHF. At the DNA level, the sequence is TGTGCCAGCTCCCCCAGGGATAATTCACCCCTCCACTTT. The chain was built from TRBV11-1 and TRBJ1-6; a tentative D call is TRBD1 (5 bases match). CDR3 length: 13 amino acids, cysteine to phenylalanine. Only the CDR3 DNA stays, 39 bases, in frame from base 1. V is pared back by 8 bases and J by 5 bases, with 10 bases lying between the germline termini. Via the germline V gene (reference sequence), CDR1 is SGHAT and CDR2 FQDESV.